This TCR beta chain was sequenced for a study of blood T cell repertoires in COVID-19. Across the study: The United States, Italy and Spain provided the acute and convalescent COVID-19 samples.

Original methodology: Reference gene primer amplification in the assay estimated nucleated cell counts. Profiling relied on immunoSEQ multiplex PCR, and the TCRdb table lists in-frame clones only, not all of them. For V, J and clone size, that table is used; D and trimming come from the DNA. This table has around 200,000 clones, approximately 79% appearing once. V shed 3 bases and J 6 bases; nucleotides not matched to a gene: 8. Germline CDR1 reads SGDLS; CDR2 reads YYNGEE. The CDR3 contains 17 residues. The J gene is TRBJ2-1, the V gene TRBV9; 14 bases are a match to TRBD2. Sequencing was done on a sample of peripheral blood. The clonotype originates from a human donor in a cohort sampled during active COVID-19. Written as DNA, the CDR3 is TGTGCCAGCAGCGGGGGACTAGCGGGAGCTACGGCCAATGAGCAGTTCTTC. Translating gives CASSGGLAGATANEQFF.